This paragraph covers one T cell receptor beta chain sequence. This sample was taken from a study of tumor-infiltrating lymphocytes in primary liver carcinoma. The overall study: Patients, male and female, were 30 to 69 years old.

Each 20-30 mg portion of unsorted bulk tissue served as the source for co-extraction of RNA and DNA. The CDR3 runs 15 residues. In germline, CDR1 is DFQATT, CDR2 SNEGSKA (reference sequence). Trimming cost V 4 bases and J 1 base; bases outside gene matches: 8. TCR beta cDNA was made from around 520 ng total RNA with a constant-region primer. Sequencing libraries for TCR beta derived from three nested multiplex PCR rounds that used slightly modified ARM-PCR. PCR rounds one and two used TRBV1-TRBV30 forward primers with a C-beta reverse primer for 10 cycles each. Each CDR3 protein gets one entry after TCRdb re-called the multiplex PCR reads with MiXCR. Among approximately 37,000 distinct CDR3 sequences listed, roughly 73% were seen once.

Sequenced sample: tumor-adjacent normal liver tissue. This rearrangement joins TRBV20-1 to TRBJ2-5; 8 bases match TRBD2. This sequence was found in a man in his forties with primary liver carcinoma and hepatitis B virus infection. Written as DNA, the CDR3 is TGCAGTGCTACCGTCGATAGCGGGACCCAAGAGACCCAGTACTTC. This sequence encodes CSATVDSGTQETQYF.